Listed below are T cell receptor beta chains from one sample, sequenced in a study of blood T cell dynamics during melanoma immunotherapy. Only in-frame clones appear in the TCRdb table, and some are missing; sequencing was by immunoSEQ multiplex PCR. The sample has around 13,000 clones; about 93% are singletons. Material: effector memory CD8+ T cells from blood, obtained from a patient treated with checkpoint blockade. These receptor sequences come from a human donor with melanoma. Both conserved end residues are part of each CDR3. The D gene is left open where the match is weak. Where a row states a size, it is once, few, many or the class of an expanded clone; other rows omit it.

j_call v_call clone_size d_call cdr3_aa cdr3_nt
TRBJ2-7 TRBV5-1 - TRBD1 CASSGWDRGMDEQYF TGCGCCAGCAGCGGCTGGGACAGGGGAATGGACGAGCAGTACTTC
TRBJ2-2 TRBV27 - - CASSSGTRAGELFF TGTGCCAGCAGTTCCGGGACAAGGGCCGGGGAGCTGTTTTTT
TRBJ2-7 TRBV28 - TRBD1 CASSFDRGPYEQYF TGTGCCAGCAGTTTTGACAGGGGCCCCTACGAGCAGTACTTC
TRBJ1-1 TRBV11-3 - - CASSPGGYTEAFF TGTGCCAGCAGCCCCGGGGGGTACACTGAAGCTTTCTTT
TRBJ1-2 TRBV29-1 - TRBD1 CSVVAGGGGYTF TGCAGCGTTGTCGCAGGGGGCGGGGGCTACACCTTC
TRBJ2-7 TRBV27 - - CASRAQGTFNEQYF TGTGCCAGCCGAGCCCAAGGGACGTTCAACGAGCAGTACTTC
TRBJ1-2 TRBV2 - - CASSESNRARGDYGYTF TGTGCCAGCAGTGAAAGTAATCGGGCCAGGGGAGACTATGGCTACACCTTC
TRBJ2-1 TRBV7-9 - TRBD2 CASSLVLADNNEQFF TGTGCCAGCAGCTTAGTACTAGCGGATAACAATGAGCAGTTCTTC
TRBJ2-1 TRBV9 - - CASSANYNEQFF TGTGCCAGCAGTGCAAATTACAATGAGCAGTTCTTC
TRBJ2-6 TRBV19 - - CASSMGAGANVLTF TGTGCCAGTAGTATGGGAGCTGGGGCCAACGTCCTGACTTTC
TRBJ2-1 TRBV18 - TRBD2 CASSVNGGDEQFF TGTGCCAGCTCAGTGAATGGGGGGGATGAGCAGTTCTTC
TRBJ2-1 TRBV7-9 - TRBD2 CASSLGVAGGPGYNEQFF TGTGCCAGCAGCTTAGGAGTAGCGGGAGGGCCGGGATACAATGAGCAGTTCTTC
TRBJ2-1 TRBV19 - - CASSDWSSYNEQFF TGTGCCAGTAGCGACTGGAGCTCCTACAATGAGCAGTTCTTC
TRBJ2-3 TRBV9 - TRBD2 CASSANPGLVGVGTDTQYF TGTGCCAGCAGCGCTAACCCGGGACTAGTGGGAGTAGGCACAGATACGCAGTATTTT
TRBJ1-2 TRBV21-1 - - CASVLCESYGYTF TGTGCCAGCGTCCTCTGTGAGAGCTATGGCTACACCTTC
TRBJ1-1 TRBV7-9 - - CASSLAAGEAFF TGTGCCAGCAGCTTAGCAGCAGGGGAAGCTTTCTTT
TRBJ2-7 TRBV30 - - CAWRGEAPPYEQYF TGTGCCTGGAGGGGGGAGGCCCCCCCATACGAGCAGTACTTC
TRBJ1-1 TRBV19 - - CASSFGAEAFF TGTGCCAGTAGTTTCGGAGCGGAGGCTTTCTTT
TRBJ2-1 TRBV18 - TRBD2 CASAVAGGINEQFF TGTGCCAGTGCGGTAGCGGGGGGAATCAATGAGCAGTTCTTC
TRBJ1-1 TRBV2 - - CASCRVLNTEAFF TGTGCCAGCTGCAGGGTTTTGAACACTGAAGCTTTCTTT
TRBJ2-7 TRBV28 - - CASSSGLGDYEQYF TGTGCCAGCAGTTCAGGACTGGGAGACTACGAGCAGTACTTC
TRBJ2-1 TRBV6-6 - TRBD2 CASSLAESSYNEQFF TGTGCCAGCTCCCTAGCGGAGAGCTCCTACAATGAGCAGTTCTTC
TRBJ1-2 TRBV29-1 - TRBD1 CSVRTGENYGYTF TGCAGCGTTAGGACAGGGGAAAACTATGGCTACACCTTC
TRBJ1-2 TRBV11-2 once TRBD1 CASSLDPTGYNYGYTF TGTGCCAGCAGCTTAGATCCGACAGGGTATAACTATGGCTACACCTTC
TRBJ2-5 TRBV25-1 - TRBD1 CASTGTEQETQYF TGTGCCAGCACCGGGACAGAGCAAGAGACCCAGTACTTC
TRBJ1-1 TRBV7-9 - TRBD1 CASSLAGQGVTEAFF TGTGCCAGCAGCTTAGCGGGCCAGGGGGTCACTGAAGCTTTCTTT
TRBJ1-6 TRBV19 - - CASRPTNHYNSPLHF TGTGCCAGCCGACCTACGAACCACTATAATTCACCCCTCCACTTT
TRBJ2-7 TRBV2 - TRBD2 CASSFGGVTYEQYF TGTGCCAGCAGTTTTGGGGGGGTAACCTACGAGCAGTACTTC
TRBJ1-2 TRBV19 - - CASSIGTALGYTF TGTGCCAGTAGTATCGGAACAGCCCTAGGCTACACCTTC
TRBJ2-1 TRBV29-1 - - CSGSSGHEQFF TGCAGCGGAAGTAGTGGTCATGAGCAGTTCTTC
TRBJ2-7 TRBV29-1 - - CSAQGISVYEQYF TGCAGCGCCCAAGGGATCAGTGTGTACGAGCAGTACTTC
TRBJ1-2 TRBV9 - - CASSVAGGSYGYTF TGTGCCAGCAGCGTAGCGGGAGGGAGCTATGGCTACACCTTC
TRBJ2-7 TRBV9 - - CASSGPGPNYEQYF TGTGCCAGCAGCGGACCCGGGCCCAACTACGAGCAGTACTTC
TRBJ2-3 TRBV14 - - CASSSRPGVPTDTQYF TGTGCCAGCAGCAGCCGACCGGGAGTGCCCACAGATACGCAGTATTTT
TRBJ2-7 TRBV11-2 - - CASSLPVTGSSYEQYF TGTGCCAGCAGCTTACCTGTAACAGGGAGCTCCTACGAGCAGTACTTC
TRBJ2-4 TRBV7-9 - TRBD2 CASSSTSEWDIQYF TGTGCCAGCAGCTCGACTAGCGAATGGGACATTCAGTACTTC
TRBJ2-1 TRBV18 - - CASSPPGQVGYNEQFF TGTGCCAGCTCACCGCCGGGACAAGTAGGGTACAATGAGCAGTTCTTC
TRBJ2-3 TRBV7-6 - - CASRTGGGLDTQYF TGTGCCAGCAGAACCGGAGGGGGCTTAGATACGCAGTATTTT
TRBJ2-7 TRBV4-3 - - CASSQDLGGYEQYF TGCGCCAGCAGCCAAGATCTTGGGGGCTACGAGCAGTACTTC
TRBJ2-3 TRBV14 - TRBD2 CASSQDRTSVVDTQYF TGTGCTAGCAGCCAAGATAGGACTAGCGTGGTAGATACGCAGTATTTT
TRBJ2-7 TRBV27 once TRBD2 CASSLGTSGISEQYF TGTGCCAGCAGTTTAGGAACTAGCGGGATCTCCGAGCAGTACTTC
TRBJ1-1 TRBV7-8 - - CASSLYGQANTEAFF TGTGCCAGCAGCTTATATGGGCAGGCGAACACTGAAGCTTTCTTT